This TCR beta chain stems from a study of blood T cell repertoires in COVID-19. In the study overall: Sources were T cells, B-cell-depleted T cells, or PBMCs; the material itself was cDNA or gDNA.

Researchers sorted participants into cohorts using their self-reported clinical history. Recovered participants had two consecutive negative NP/OP PCR tests, healthcare professional clearance, or symptom resolution. In the authors' methods: Amplification of reference gene primers was used by the study to estimate nucleated cell counts. The data were produced by immunoSEQ multiplex PCR, yet TCRdb's version contains in-frame clones alone and is incomplete. The V and J calls and clone size come from that table; D and trimming were worked out from the DNA. Found here are approximately 440,000 clones, roughly 91% of them singletons; the top ten hold 0.6%. The CDR3 spans 14 residues. Trimming cost V 5 bases and J 10 bases; bases outside gene matches: 6. Per germline, CDR1 SGHTA and CDR2 FQGNSA.

The clonotype comes from a man aged 18 to 29 who had recovered from COVID-19. The sample consisted of PBMCs or T cells enriched from blood (not recorded which). The V and J genes are TRBV7-2 and TRBJ2-2, with 11 bases matching TRBD2. The CDR3 DNA reads as TGTGCCAGCAGCCTAACGGGACTAGCGGTGGAGCTGTTTTTT. It specifies CASSLTGLAVELFF.